These 6 T cell receptor beta chains came from one sample sequenced in a study of cytomegalovirus exposure and HLA in healthy donors. The PCR ran on 60 Vbeta and 13 Jbeta primers. TCRdb's table, derived via immunoSEQ multiplex PCR, lists solely in-frame clones and lacks some. The table shows 150,000 or so clones, with about 76% occurring only once. The specimen was PBMCs. The receptors come from a man aged 30 to 45 in good health and CMV-seropositive.

Points on this clone: The same CDR3 can be traced to other DNA sequences in this sample. CDR3 coding DNA: TGTGCCAGCAGCTTAGAGGGTCAGGGGGGTTATGGCTACACCTTC. Its translation is CASSLEGQGGYGYTF. The V call is TRBV7-2, the J call TRBJ1-2; TRBD1 agrees at 7 bases. Germline values: CDR1 SGHTA, CDR2 FQGNSA. J gave up 5 bases and V 1 base, and 7 bases lay outside the gene matches. The CDR3 covers 15 residues.

This clone was detected only a few times. This chain joins TRBV6-4 and TRBJ2-1; 12 positions agree with TRBD2. V was clipped by 2 bases and J by 7 bases; unmatched bases: 0. Germline-derived CDR1 and CDR2 are MRHNA and SNTAGT. This CDR3 comprises 14 residues. The CDR3 DNA reads TGTGCCAGCAGTGACGGACTAGCGGGGAATGAGCAGTTCTTC. The encoded protein is CASSDGLAGNEQFF.

V usage is TRBV14 and J usage is TRBJ1-3; weak D call: TRBD1 (6 bases). Germline CDR1 SGHDN, CDR2 FVKESK. V lost 3 bases and J 3 bases, leaving 15 bases between the germline ends. This CDR3 spans 16 amino acids. The CDR3, as DNA: TGTGCCAGCAGCCATGATCCGCGAGGGGGTGGAAACACCATATATTTT. This encodes CASSHDPRGGGNTIYF.

This rearrangement joins TRBV5-1 to TRBJ2-7; maybe TRBD2 (5 bases). The CDR3 spans 15 residues. CDR1 and CDR2 from the germline V gene are SGHRS and YFSETQ. V was cut by 4 bases and J by 0 bases, with 14 bases left in between. In DNA form, the CDR3 reads TGCGCCAGCAGCCGCGGACGGGAACCCTCCTACGAGCAGTACTTC. This codes for CASSRGREPSYEQYF.

The genes are TRBV10-3 and TRBJ1-1, with no clear D. The CDR3 totals 14 residues. CDR1 and CDR2 from the germline V gene are ENHRY and SYGVKD. Trimming removed 7 bases at V and 1 base at J, with 13 bases between. The CDR3 DNA sequence: TGTGCCATCAAAGGTGGAACAGAGAACACTGAAGCTTTCTTT. It codes for CAIKGGTENTEAFF.

The rearrangement joins TRBV12-5 to TRBJ1-1, with D hard to call. The CDR3 runs 10 residues. Per germline, CDR1 LGHNT and CDR2 FRNRAP. Trimming took off 5 bases at V and 4 bases at J, with 2 bases between the two ends. CDR3 nucleotides: TGTGCTAGTGGTCTCACTGAAGCTTTCTTT. As protein: CASGLTEAFF.